The 13 T cell receptor beta chains in this list originate from one sample, sequenced in a study of CD8+ T cells in alopecia areata (dated by TCRdb to 2016 to 2019). Libraries were made using the immunoSEQ multiplex PCR assay. RNA was extracted from all samples and reverse transcribed into cDNA as template for TCR sequencing. The immuneACCESS repertoire file appears here via TCRdb, limited to in-frame rearrangements. These files lack a portion of the clones; in checked studies, under half of the deficit traces to unresolved V genes, and the cause of the others is not known. The sample table shows 120,000 or so clones, and around three fifths are seen once. The ten largest make up roughly 4.5% of the sample. The label giving this sample's time point can be read as: baseline before oral tofacitinib. The sample was CD4+ T cells sorted from blood, taken at week 0. The origin of the receptors is a human donor with alopecia areata.

The CDR3 here is CASRIRTGGGGYTF. The CDR3 DNA sequence: TGTGCCAGTCGGATCCGGACAGGGGGCGGAGGCTACACCTTC. V is TRBV19 and J is TRBJ1-2; 11 nucleotides line up with TRBD1. The CDR3 loop spans 14 amino acids. V lost 8 bases, J lost 8 bases, and 10 bases stayed unmatched. Germline-derived CDR1 and CDR2 are LNHDA and SQIVND (reference sequence).

This clone turned up a few times. The V and J genes are TRBV30 and TRBJ2-2, with a weak D call TRBD2 (6 bases). Trimming shortened V by 4 bases and J by 4 bases, and 10 bases separated the two germline ends. This CDR3 is 13 amino acids long. Germline CDR1 reads GTSNPN; CDR2 reads SVGIG (reference sequence). CDR3 sequence (DNA): TGTGCCTGGAATACCGGGAGCACCGGGGAGCTGTTTTTT. Encoded protein: CAWNTGSTGELFF. Full variable domain (missing parts from reference TRBV30 and TRBJ2-2): SQTIHQWPATLVQPVGSPLSLECTVEGTSNPNLYWYRQAAGRGLQLLFYSVGIGQISSEVPQNLSASRPQDRQFILSSKKLLLSDSGFYLCAWNTGSTGELFFGEGSRLTVL.

The chain recombines TRBV2 with TRBJ1-1; the D is unclear. The CDR3 consists of 15 residues. V was trimmed by 3 bases and J by 0 bases, leaving 11 bases between them. The germline V gene encodes CDR1 SNHLY and CDR2 FYNNEI. The chain's CDR3 is CASSEIPGMNTEAFF. In DNA form, the CDR3 reads TGTGCCAGCAGTGAGATTCCGGGAATGAACACTGAAGCTTTCTTT.

This chain's CDR3 is CASSWGPVSEQFF. The CDR3 DNA sequence: TGCGCCAGCAGCTGGGGGCCCGTCAGTGAGCAGTTCTTC. V and J are TRBV5-1 and TRBJ2-1, with a weak D call TRBD1 (6 bases). Per the germline V gene, CDR1 is SGHRS and CDR2 is YFSETQ. CDR3 length: 13 residues. Trimming pared 3 bases from V and 9 bases from J, leaving 13 bases between.

The rearrangement links TRBV30 to TRBJ2-3, with D perhaps TRBD1 (7 bases). This CDR3 contains 15 residues. Trimming removed 1 base at V and 0 bases at J, with 11 bases between. Per germline, CDR1 GTSNPN and CDR2 SVGIG (reference sequence). CDR3 loop: CAWSGSGGSTDTQYF. CDR3 nucleotides: TGTGCCTGGAGTGGTTCAGGGGGGAGCACAGATACGCAGTATTTT.

The rearrangement links TRBV7-2 to TRBJ2-5, with a possible D match to TRBD1 (5 bases). V dropped 1 base and J dropped 0 bases, with 6 bases sitting between them. Germline CDR1 and CDR2: SGHTA and FQGNSA. This CDR3 is built from 14 residues. CDR3 residues: CASSLVRDQETQYF. The CDR3 DNA sequence: TGTGCCAGCAGCTTAGTCAGGGACCAAGAGACCCAGTACTTC.

The genes are TRBV10-3 and TRBJ1-4; no clear D gene. CDR3 length equals 13 residues. The V gene lost 7 bases and the J gene lost 6 bases, with 12 bases spanning the gap. Germline CDR1 ENHRY, CDR2 SYGVKD. CDR3 coding DNA: TGTGCCATCACGGAAGGTCTTGATGAAAAACTGTTTTTT. Protein: CAITEGLDEKLFF.

The CDR3 loop is CASSPRGRGQETQYF. CDR3 in DNA: TGTGCCAGCAGCCCCCGGGGTAGGGGCCAAGAGACCCAGTACTTC. The chain is built from TRBV6-6 and TRBJ2-5, with D possibly being TRBD1 or TRBD2 (5 bases each). The CDR3 is 15 residues long. CDR1 and CDR2 (germline): MNHNY, SVGAGI (reference sequence). V dropped 6 bases and J dropped 1 base, with 15 bases sitting between them.

The chain employs TRBV2 and TRBJ1-2; D not certain. Trimming left V 6 bases short and J 8 bases short, with 19 bases between. Germline lookup yields CDR1 SNHLY and CDR2 FYNNEI. The CDR3 is 14 residues long. The CDR3 loop reads CASRDPRVGRGYTF. CDR3 DNA: TGTGCCAGCAGAGACCCGAGGGTCGGAAGAGGCTACACCTTC.

The sample holds one count of this clone. This chain links TRBV25-1 with TRBJ2-2; 11 bases map to TRBD1. Germline V gene lookup returns CDR1 MGHDK and CDR2 SYGVNS. This CDR3 contains 18 residues. V dropped 2 bases and J dropped 1; count of bases not matched to a gene: 6. The CDR3 region is CASSELGQGVLNTGELFF. CDR3 nucleotides: TGTGCCAGCAGTGAACTGGGACAGGGGGTGCTGAACACCGGGGAGCTGTTTTTT.

This clone turned up a few times. The same CDR3 arises from other DNA sequences in this sample as well. The chain uses TRBV5-1 and TRBJ2-3; the D is unclear. Germline V gene lookup returns CDR1 SGHRS and CDR2 YFSETQ. Trimming cost V 0 bases and J 0 bases, with 5 bases left between them. This CDR3 has 14 residues. The CDR3 sequence: CASSLDGSTDTQYF. CDR3 sequence (DNA): TGCGCCAGCAGCTTGGACGGGAGCACAGATACGCAGTATTTT. Full variable domain (missing parts from reference TRBV5-1 and TRBJ2-3): KAGVTQTPRYLIKTRGQQVTLSCSPISGHRSVSWYQQTPGQGLQFLFEYFSETQRNKGNFPGRFSGRQFSNSRSEMNVSTLELGDSALYLCASSLDGSTDTQYFGPGTRLTVL.

This clone was detected ten times or more. The J gene is TRBJ2-3, the V gene TRBV28, with 10 bases fitting TRBD2. The CDR3 runs to 19 residues. Per germline, CDR1 MDHEN and CDR2 SYDVKM. J was trimmed by 0 bases and V by 6 bases; bases with no gene match: 15. The CDR3 reads CASRRLPGLARSSTDTQYF. The CDR3 bases are TGTGCCAGCAGGCGCCTACCGGGACTAGCGAGATCTAGCACAGATACGCAGTATTTT.

The chain joins TRBV9 to TRBJ1-6; the D gene is possibly TRBD1 (5 bases). The germline V gene has CDR1 SGDLS and CDR2 YYNGEE. With 3 bases removed from V and 1 base from J, the gap between germline ends came to 11 bases. This CDR3 spans 16 amino acids. The CDR3 sequence is CASSAAQGSYNSPLHF. The CDR3 DNA is TGTGCCAGCAGCGCGGCTCAGGGTTCCTATAATTCACCCCTCCACTTT.